A selection of T cell receptor beta chains follows, all from one sample in a study of follicular helper T cells after annual influenza vaccination. Data came from immunoSEQ multiplex PCR; TCRdb stores just in-frame clones and leaves some out. This sample carries about 10,000 clones, less than 80% of them seen once, and the ten largest clones take around 0.87%. This material consisted of CXCR5- memory CD4+ T cells sorted from blood, taken 6 weeks after influenza vaccination. The receptors here all came from an adult who received the influenza vaccine. Both conserved end residues are part of each CDR3. The order of the fields is clone size, V gene, J gene, D gene, CDR3 length, CDR3 DNA, CDR3 protein. D genes are given only for firm matches. Rows may omit the clone size; those that give it use once, few, many or a size class.

abundance: .; v_gene: TRBV11-3; j_gene: TRBJ1-3; d_gene: .; len: 15; CDR3nt: TGTGCCAGCAGCTTACAGGATACGGCTGGAAACACCATATATTTT; CDR3aa: CASSLQDTAGNTIYF
abundance: few; v_gene: TRBV4-2; j_gene: TRBJ2-5; d_gene: .; len: 15; CDR3nt: TGTGCCAGCAGCGTCACCGCCGGGGGAGTGGAGACCCAGTACTTC; CDR3aa: CASSVTAGGVETQYF
abundance: .; v_gene: TRBV19; j_gene: TRBJ1-1; d_gene: TRBD1; len: 14; CDR3nt: TGTGCCAGTAGTTATCAGGGGGCGTTAGCTGAAGCTTTCTTT; CDR3aa: CASSYQGALAEAFF
abundance: once; v_gene: TRBV18; j_gene: TRBJ2-5; d_gene: .; len: 14; CDR3nt: TGTGCCAGCTCACCAACGGGGGGCCGAGAGACCCAGTACTTC; CDR3aa: CASSPTGGRETQYF
abundance: .; v_gene: TRBV2; j_gene: TRBJ2-7; d_gene: TRBD1; len: 14; CDR3nt: TGTGCCAGCAGTCCGGGACAGGGACGGTACGAGCAGTACTTC; CDR3aa: CASSPGQGRYEQYF
abundance: .; v_gene: TRBV9; j_gene: TRBJ2-5; d_gene: .; len: 14; CDR3nt: TGTGCCAGCAGCCGGGATTCGCACCAAGAGACCCAGTACTTC; CDR3aa: CASSRDSHQETQYF
abundance: .; v_gene: TRBV2; j_gene: TRBJ1-5; d_gene: .; len: 14; CDR3nt: TGTGCCAGCAGTGAGACCTATAGCAATCAGCCCCAGCATTTT; CDR3aa: CASSETYSNQPQHF
abundance: .; v_gene: TRBV5-4; j_gene: TRBJ2-3; d_gene: TRBD2; len: 16; CDR3nt: TGTGCCAGCAGCCACGACTTGAGCGGGGGGGCAGATACGCAGTATTTT; CDR3aa: CASSHDLSGGADTQYF
abundance: once; v_gene: TRBV7-2; j_gene: TRBJ2-7; d_gene: TRBD1; len: 15; CDR3nt: TGTGCCAGCAGCTTAGACTGGGACAGTCATCACGAGCAGTACTTC; CDR3aa: CASSLDWDSHHEQYF
abundance: .; v_gene: TRBV7-9; j_gene: TRBJ1-2; d_gene: .; len: 14; CDR3nt: TGTGCCAGCAGCTTAGAAGCGCGGGGCTATGGCTACACCTTC; CDR3aa: CASSLEARGYGYTF
abundance: .; v_gene: TRBV14; j_gene: TRBJ2-1; d_gene: .; len: 14; CDR3nt: TGTGCCAGCAGCCCAGCTAGCAAATACAATGAGCAGTTCTTC; CDR3aa: CASSPASKYNEQFF
abundance: few; v_gene: TRBV28; j_gene: TRBJ2-7; d_gene: TRBD2; len: 15; CDR3nt: TGTGCCAGCAGTTTTCTAGCGGGGGGGCGCAACGAGCAGTACTTC; CDR3aa: CASSFLAGGRNEQYF
abundance: .; v_gene: TRBV11-3; j_gene: TRBJ2-3; d_gene: .; len: 11; CDR3nt: TGTGCCAGCAGGGGGACAGATACGCAGTATTTT; CDR3aa: CASRGTDTQYF
abundance: .; v_gene: TRBV25-1; j_gene: TRBJ2-7; d_gene: .; len: 13; CDR3nt: TGTGCCAGCAGTGTACAACAGGGTCGCGAGCAGTACTTC; CDR3aa: CASSVQQGREQYF